One T cell receptor (beta chain) is described in this entry. Its antigen is unknown. This sample is part of a study of shared clonotypes between healthy human individuals. Study-wide findings and caveats: The sampled material consisted only of blood, and tissue repertoires are likely to differ.

Method: immunoSEQ multiplex PCR; TCRdb's copy keeps in-frame clones and lacks some. Among 800,000 to 1,200,000 clones listed, around 82% were seen once. The receptor's source is a man aged 18-30 years in good health. Some clones in this sample may be carry-over from other donors' samples. The sequenced material came from memory CD4+ T cells from PBMCs. Subset in this sample: CD45RA-negative fraction.

CDR3 nucleotides: TGTGCCAGCACTGATACCGGGATGAACACCGGGGAGCTGTTTTTT. It yields the protein CASTDTGMNTGELFF. The chain combines TRBV2 with TRBJ2-2; tentatively, D is TRBD2 (5 bases). Germline-derived CDR1 and CDR2 are SNHLY and FYNNEI. This CDR3 comprises 15 residues. Trimming left V 7 bases short and J 1 base short, with 13 bases between.